The rows below give T cell receptor beta chains drawn from one sample of a study of PD-1 blockade in classical Hodgkin lymphoma. Sequencing used immunoSEQ multiplex PCR; TCRdb keeps in-frame clones, though not all of them. Altogether approximately 8,400 clones are present, roughly 90% being singletons, with the ten largest covering around 1.8%. The sequencing used CD4+ T cells from blood, collected at baseline. These receptors all come from a human donor with classical Hodgkin lymphoma. CDR3s include the opening cysteine and the closing phenylalanine or tryptophan. A D gene is named only where the DNA matches it firmly. Some rows mark clone size as missing; the rest say once, few, many or name a class of expanded clone.

clone size: -
V gene: TRBV18
D gene: -
J gene: TRBJ1-1
CDR3 DNA: TGTGCCAGCTCACCACTAGACCAGGGGACTGAAGCTTTCTTT
CDR3 protein: CASSPLDQGTEAFF

clone size: -
V gene: TRBV7-7
D gene: -
J gene: TRBJ2-3
CDR3 DNA: TGTGCCAGCAGCTCCATGGTCGGGGATACGCAGTATTTT
CDR3 protein: CASSSMVGDTQYF

clone size: few
V gene: TRBV18
D gene: TRBD1
J gene: TRBJ2-2
CDR3 DNA: TGTGCCAGCTCACAGCCGGGACAGGGCAACACCGGGGAGCTGTTTTTT
CDR3 protein: CASSQPGQGNTGELFF

clone size: -
V gene: TRBV7-2
D gene: -
J gene: TRBJ2-7
CDR3 DNA: TGTGCCAGCAGCTTAGCGAATATCCGGCAGGGCTACGAGCAGTACTTC
CDR3 protein: CASSLANIRQGYEQYF

clone size: -
V gene: TRBV7-2
D gene: -
J gene: TRBJ1-1
CDR3 DNA: TGTGCCAGCAGCTCAAATCAGGGATGGAACACTGAAGCTTTCTTT
CDR3 protein: CASSSNQGWNTEAFF

clone size: -
V gene: TRBV7-6
D gene: TRBD2
J gene: TRBJ2-5
CDR3 DNA: TGTGCCAGCAGCTTAGCGCCGGCTAGCGGGGGGGCGTGGGAGACCCAGTACTTC
CDR3 protein: CASSLAPASGGAWETQYF

clone size: once
V gene: TRBV11-3
D gene: TRBD2
J gene: TRBJ2-5
CDR3 DNA: TGTGCCAGCAGCTTGAGGCGGGGGGGCATGGAGACCCAGTACTTC
CDR3 protein: CASSLRRGGMETQYF

clone size: -
V gene: TRBV29-1
D gene: TRBD2
J gene: TRBJ2-2
CDR3 DNA: TGCAGCGTTAGCGGGAGTTCAAACACCGGGGAGCTGTTTTTT
CDR3 protein: CSVSGSSNTGELFF

clone size: -
V gene: TRBV5-1
D gene: -
J gene: TRBJ1-3
CDR3 DNA: TGCGCCAGACGACAGGTCCTATCTGGAAACACCATATATTTT
CDR3 protein: CARRQVLSGNTIYF

clone size: -
V gene: TRBV28
D gene: -
J gene: TRBJ1-2
CDR3 DNA: TGTGCCAGCAGGCGACGCTTGGGGACTAACTATGGCTACACCTTC
CDR3 protein: CASRRRLGTNYGYTF

clone size: -
V gene: TRBV11-3
D gene: -
J gene: TRBJ2-2
CDR3 DNA: TGTGCCAGCAGCTTATATGACCTCGGGGAGCTGTTTTTT
CDR3 protein: CASSLYDLGELFF

clone size: -
V gene: TRBV19
D gene: -
J gene: TRBJ1-5
CDR3 DNA: TGTGCCACTATGGATCGGGCGGGTCAGCCCCAGCATTTT
CDR3 protein: CATMDRAGQPQHF

clone size: -
V gene: TRBV7-8
D gene: TRBD1
J gene: TRBJ1-3
CDR3 DNA: TGTGCCAGCAGCGGCAAACCGGGACAGATTAGGAACACCATATATTTT
CDR3 protein: CASSGKPGQIRNTIYF

clone size: -
V gene: TRBV19
D gene: TRBD2
J gene: TRBJ2-3
CDR3 DNA: TGTGCCAGTTGCACCACTAGCGGTTGCACAGATACGCAGTATTTT
CDR3 protein: CASCTTSGCTDTQYF

clone size: -
V gene: TRBV7-2
D gene: -
J gene: TRBJ2-7
CDR3 DNA: TGTGCCAGCAGCTTATCTAGGGGGTACGAGCAGTACTTC
CDR3 protein: CASSLSRGYEQYF

clone size: -
V gene: TRBV7-6
D gene: -
J gene: TRBJ2-7
CDR3 DNA: TGTGCCAGCAGTAGAAGTGCCAACTTCGGTTCCTACGAGCAGTACTTC
CDR3 protein: CASSRSANFGSYEQYF

clone size: -
V gene: TRBV9
D gene: TRBD2
J gene: TRBJ2-3
CDR3 DNA: TGTGCCAGCAGCGTAGTGGGTGCCGGGGGGAGCACAGATACGCAGTATTTT
CDR3 protein: CASSVVGAGGSTDTQYF

clone size: -
V gene: TRBV28
D gene: TRBD1
J gene: TRBJ1-2
CDR3 DNA: TGTGCCAGCAGTTTACAGGGGGTTTTAACTGGCTACACCTTC
CDR3 protein: CASSLQGVLTGYTF

clone size: once
V gene: TRBV18
D gene: TRBD1
J gene: TRBJ2-5
CDR3 DNA: TGTGCCAGCTCACCACTCCCGCCCGGACAGGGGGCGGTGGAGACCCAGTACTTC
CDR3 protein: CASSPLPPGQGAVETQYF

clone size: once
V gene: TRBV18
D gene: -
J gene: TRBJ2-7
CDR3 DNA: TGTGCCAGCTCACCACAAAGAGAAGAGCAGTACTTC
CDR3 protein: CASSPQREEQYF

clone size: -
V gene: TRBV5-1
D gene: -
J gene: TRBJ2-5
CDR3 DNA: TGCGCCAGCAGCTACCGACAGGAGCAAGAGACCCAGTACTTC
CDR3 protein: CASSYRQEQETQYF

clone size: -
V gene: TRBV18
D gene: -
J gene: TRBJ2-6
CDR3 DNA: TGTGCCAGCTCACTTGGGACCTCCCCTGGGGCCAACGTCCTGACTTTC
CDR3 protein: CASSLGTSPGANVLTF

clone size: -
V gene: TRBV19
D gene: TRBD2
J gene: TRBJ2-2
CDR3 DNA: TGTGCCAGTACCAAACGACCGGGACTAGCGGGGGGAACCGGGGAGCTGTTTTTT
CDR3 protein: CASTKRPGLAGGTGELFF

clone size: -
V gene: TRBV6-1
D gene: -
J gene: TRBJ2-7
CDR3 DNA: TGTGCCAGCAGTGAAGCTCACAGGGAAATCAGCTACTACGAGCAGTACTTC
CDR3 protein: CASSEAHREISYYEQYF

clone size: -
V gene: TRBV4-1
D gene: TRBD2
J gene: TRBJ2-3
CDR3 DNA: TGCGCCAGCAGCCGTAGACTAGCGGGAGGGCAAGGCACAGATACGCAGTATTTT
CDR3 protein: CASSRRLAGGQGTDTQYF

clone size: -
V gene: TRBV5-1
D gene: -
J gene: TRBJ2-3
CDR3 DNA: TGCGCCAGCAGCTTGGCCGGGGCGGACGATATCACAGATACGCAGTATTTT
CDR3 protein: CASSLAGADDITDTQYF

clone size: -
V gene: TRBV7-2
D gene: -
J gene: TRBJ1-1
CDR3 DNA: TGTGCCAGCAGCTACGCATACGCTGAAGCTTTCTTT
CDR3 protein: CASSYAYAEAFF

clone size: -
V gene: TRBV5-4
D gene: TRBD2
J gene: TRBJ2-5
CDR3 DNA: TGTGCCAGCAGCTTGGCCGAAGCGGGGGGGCTACAGACCCAGTACTTC
CDR3 protein: CASSLAEAGGLQTQYF

clone size: -
V gene: TRBV7-3
D gene: TRBD1
J gene: TRBJ2-7
CDR3 DNA: TGTGCCAGCAGCCCTGAGGGGACAGGGCGAGGCGAGCAGTACTTC
CDR3 protein: CASSPEGTGRGEQYF

clone size: -
V gene: TRBV11-2
D gene: -
J gene: TRBJ1-6
CDR3 DNA: TGTGCCAGCAGCTTTGAGCTTTCACCCCTCCACTTT
CDR3 protein: CASSFELSPLHF

clone size: -
V gene: TRBV19
D gene: -
J gene: TRBJ2-4
CDR3 DNA: TGTGCCAGTAGTATAGGGGGGGGACAGCACACTCAGTACTTC
CDR3 protein: CASSIGGGQHTQYF

clone size: -
V gene: TRBV6-1
D gene: -
J gene: TRBJ1-5
CDR3 DNA: TGTGCCAGCACCCAGGGGTATCAGCCCCAGCATTTT
CDR3 protein: CASTQGYQPQHF

clone size: -
V gene: TRBV11-3
D gene: -
J gene: TRBJ2-1
CDR3 DNA: TGTGCCAGCAGCCTTGACAATGAGCAGTTCTTC
CDR3 protein: CASSLDNEQFF

clone size: -
V gene: TRBV5-1
D gene: TRBD2
J gene: TRBJ2-2
CDR3 DNA: TGCGCCAGCAGCATCACTAGCGGGGGAAGGACCGGGGAGCTGTTTTTT
CDR3 protein: CASSITSGGRTGELFF

clone size: -
V gene: TRBV19
D gene: -
J gene: TRBJ1-5
CDR3 DNA: TGTGCCAGTGGGGGGCTTCCGGACAATCAGCCCCAGCATTTT
CDR3 protein: CASGGLPDNQPQHF

clone size: -
V gene: TRBV27
D gene: TRBD1
J gene: TRBJ2-5
CDR3 DNA: TGTGCCAGCAGTTTATCGGTTCAGGGGGCTGGAGAGACCCAGTACTTC
CDR3 protein: CASSLSVQGAGETQYF

clone size: -
V gene: TRBV28
D gene: -
J gene: TRBJ2-5
CDR3 DNA: TGTGCCAGCAGTTTAGCAGGGAGATTGAACTCTTTCACCCAGTACTTC
CDR3 protein: CASSLAGRLNSFTQYF

clone size: once
V gene: TRBV6-5
D gene: -
J gene: TRBJ1-1
CDR3 DNA: TGTGCCAGCAGTTCCCCCGGGGGGGAGAACACTGAAGCTTTCTTT
CDR3 protein: CASSSPGGENTEAFF

clone size: -
V gene: TRBV5-1
D gene: TRBD2
J gene: TRBJ2-3
CDR3 DNA: TGCGCCAGCAGCCGCCTCCCTAGCGGCCCCGGTATATTAGATACGCAGTATTTT
CDR3 protein: CASSRLPSGPGILDTQYF

clone size: once
V gene: TRBV5-1
D gene: -
J gene: TRBJ2-5
CDR3 DNA: TGCGCCAGCAGCCGTGTTGGGGAGACCCAGTACTTC
CDR3 protein: CASSRVGETQYF

clone size: -
V gene: TRBV30
D gene: -
J gene: TRBJ2-1
CDR3 DNA: TGTGCCTGGAGCCCCGGGACACGCAATGAGCAGTTCTTC
CDR3 protein: CAWSPGTRNEQFF

clone size: -
V gene: TRBV7-2
D gene: -
J gene: TRBJ1-5
CDR3 DNA: TGTGCCAGCAGCTTAGGGGGAGCTCAGCCCCAGCATTTT
CDR3 protein: CASSLGGAQPQHF

clone size: -
V gene: TRBV11-2
D gene: -
J gene: TRBJ2-7
CDR3 DNA: TGTGCCAGCAGACCATCCGGAAGGAACGAGCAGTACTTC
CDR3 protein: CASRPSGRNEQYF

clone size: -
V gene: TRBV28
D gene: -
J gene: TRBJ1-2
CDR3 DNA: TGTGCCAGCAGTCCCGGAGGGCCCTATGGCTACACCTTC
CDR3 protein: CASSPGGPYGYTF

clone size: -
V gene: TRBV27
D gene: TRBD1
J gene: TRBJ1-1
CDR3 DNA: TGTGCCAGCAGTTTACCCCCTGTTCCCGGGACAGGCTACACTGAAGCTTTCTTT
CDR3 protein: CASSLPPVPGTGYTEAFF

clone size: -
V gene: TRBV30
D gene: -
J gene: TRBJ2-3
CDR3 DNA: TGTGCCTGGAGCGCATCCACAGATACGCAGTATTTT
CDR3 protein: CAWSASTDTQYF

clone size: -
V gene: TRBV2
D gene: -
J gene: TRBJ2-3
CDR3 DNA: TGTGCCAGCACCCGGACAGTACCAGATACGCAGTATTTT
CDR3 protein: CASTRTVPDTQYF

clone size: -
V gene: TRBV10-3
D gene: -
J gene: TRBJ2-1
CDR3 DNA: TGTGCCATCAGACCCGCAAGTATGGGGGTCGAGATTCTAGCACGCGATGAGCAGTTCTTC
CDR3 protein: CAIRPASMGVEILARDEQFF